The 26 T cell receptor beta chains presented below share a single source sample, sequenced in a study of blood T cell repertoires in COVID-19. Sequencing was performed with immunoSEQ multiplex PCR; in TCRdb, only in-frame clones are kept and a portion is missing. The table includes tens of thousands of clones, less than 90% detected once. The sample was peripheral blood. These receptors were obtained from a man between 60 and 75 years old with acute or convalescent COVID-19.

This chain connects TRBV10-1 to TRBJ2-7; 13 bases are shared with TRBD2. With 7 bases clipped from V and 4 bases from J, the junction kept 13 bases outside the gene matches. CDR1 is WNHNN, CDR2 SYGVQD, per germline (reference sequence). The CDR3 consists of 17 residues. The CDR3 region is CASNSGLAGAKYYEQYF. Here the CDR3 DNA reads TGCGCCAGCAACTCTGGACTAGCGGGAGCGAAATATTACGAGCAGTACTTC.

This chain uses TRBV5-1 with TRBJ2-6, with a weak D call TRBD2 (6 bases). The germline CDR1 and CDR2 sequences are SGHRS and YFSETQ. V lost 4 bases and J 0 bases, leaving 17 bases between the germline ends. There are 18 residues in the CDR3. CDR3 nucleotide sequence: TGCGCCAGCAGCCTCGGAGGGGCCGCTCACTCTGGGGCCAACGTCCTGACTTTC. Protein product: CASSLGGAAHSGANVLTF.

This chain joins TRBV19 and TRBJ2-1; 16 positions agree with TRBD2. CDR1 is LNHDA and CDR2 is SQIVND in the germline V gene (reference sequence). CDR3 length: 18 residues. After removal of 5 bases from V and 4 bases from J, the junction contained 8 bases not matched to a gene. For the CDR3, the DNA is TGTGCCAGTAGTGCGGGACTAGCGGGAGGGCCCGGGTACAATGAGCAGTTCTTC. Translating it yields CASSAGLAGGPGYNEQFF.

This clone has just a few counts. The chain uses TRBV29-1 and TRBJ2-3, with D possibly being TRBD2 (5 bases). Germline CDR1 reads SQVTM; CDR2 reads ANQGSEA. V was shortened by 7 bases and J by 6 bases, with 17 bases between the two germline ends. The CDR3 is 13 residues long. The CDR3 coding sequence is TGCAGCGAGACTGGACTGGGTTCGGATACGCAGTATTTT. Protein: CSETGLGSDTQYF.

The chain uses TRBV15 and TRBJ1-2; the D is unclear. CDR3 length: 13 residues. Trimming left V 0 bases short and J 4 bases short, with 6 bases between. CDR1 LNHNV and CDR2 YYDKDF come from the germline V gene (reference sequence). The CDR3 DNA sequence: TGTGCCACCAGCAGAGAGCGGTTCTATGGCTACACCTTC. It translates to CATSRERFYGYTF.

The chain couples TRBV5-6 to TRBJ2-3, with 11 nucleotides matching TRBD1. There are 15 residues in the CDR3. After removal of 4 bases from V and 2 bases from J, the junction contained 3 bases not matched to a gene. The germline CDR1 and CDR2 sequences are SGHDT and YYEEEE. CDR3 bases: TGTGCCAGCAGCCGGACAGGGGGCTTCACAGATACGCAGTATTTT. Translation gives CASSRTGGFTDTQYF. Full variable domain (remainder filled in from reference TRBV5-6 and TRBJ2-3): DAGVTQSPTHLIKTRGQQVTLRCSPKSGHDTVSWYQQALGQGPQFIFQYYEEEERQRGNFPDRFSGHQFPNYSSELNVNALLLGDSALYLCASSRTGGFTDTQYFGPGTRLTVL.

In its sample, this clone was seen once. The chain links TRBV6-5 to TRBJ1-2, with TRBD1 matching 9 bases. V lost 6 bases to trimming and J lost 3 bases; unmatched junction nucleotides: 5. The V gene's germline CDR1 is MNHEY and CDR2 SVGAGI. The CDR3 covers 14 residues. The CDR3 DNA reads as TGTGCCAGCAGGCTCCGGACAGGGGACTATGGCTACACCTTC. The encoded protein is CASRLRTGDYGYTF.

The rearrangement links TRBV19 to TRBJ1-1; a possible D gene is TRBD1 (6 bases). This CDR3 region has 12 residues. V was shortened by 4 bases and J by 5 bases, with 8 bases between the two germline ends. Germline V lookup: CDR1 LNHDA, CDR2 SQIVND (reference sequence). The CDR3: CASSTGDTEAFF. The CDR3, as DNA: TGTGCCAGTAGTACAGGGGATACTGAAGCTTTCTTT.

The chain employs TRBV7-8 and TRBJ1-1; D is uncertain. The V gene lost 5 bases and the J gene lost 3 bases, with 13 bases spanning the gap. Germline CDR1 and CDR2: SGHVS and FQNEAQ. This CDR3 is built from 14 residues. CDR3 loop: CASSKTPGDTEAFF. In DNA form, the CDR3 reads TGTGCCAGCAGCAAAACCCCCGGGGACACTGAAGCTTTCTTT.

The genes are TRBV2 and TRBJ2-7; 8 nucleotides align to TRBD2. The CDR3 length is 14 residues. V was clipped by 8 bases and J by 1 base; unmatched bases: 7. The germline V gene encodes CDR1 SNHLY and CDR2 FYNNEI. The CDR3 sequence is CASELADTSYEQYF. Written as DNA, the CDR3 is TGTGCCAGCGAACTAGCGGATACATCCTACGAGCAGTACTTC.

This clone was seen more than once but under ten times. CDR3 nucleotides: TGTGCCAGCAGCCTTAGGATGGGGGACACGAACTATGGCTACACCTTC. Protein: CASSLRMGDTNYGYTF. This chain joins TRBV7-2 and TRBJ1-2; weak D call: TRBD1 (6 bases). The CDR3 has 16 amino acids. Trimming took off 5 bases at V and 2 bases at J, with 18 bases between the two ends. The germline gives CDR1 SGHTA, CDR2 FQGNSA.

This chain uses TRBV14 with TRBJ2-5; D unclear. Germline V gene data show CDR1 as SGHDN and CDR2 as FVKESK. The CDR3 totals 14 residues. The V and J ends lost 0 bases and 4 bases respectively, with 9 bases between them. This CDR3 reads CASSQDLGSETQYF. DNA for the CDR3: TGTGCCAGCAGCCAAGATTTGGGCTCAGAGACCCAGTACTTC.

This chain joins TRBV18 and TRBJ1-1, with TRBD1 as a possible D gene (6 bases). The CDR3 consists of 16 residues. V lost 3 bases and J 3 bases, leaving 17 bases between the germline ends. Germline V gives CDR1 KGHSH, CDR2 LQKENI. The CDR3 spells CASSPRTDLTHTEAFF. Here the CDR3 DNA reads TGTGCCAGCTCACCTCGGACAGACCTAACCCACACTGAAGCTTTCTTT.

V gene TRBV21-1 combines with J gene TRBJ1-1; TRBD1 is the table's D call and was not checked against the DNA. TRBV21-1 is an annotated pseudogene. The CDR3 spans 18 residues. This chain's CDR3 is CASSQYPGQVNMNTEAFF. In DNA, the CDR3 is TGTGCCAGCAGTCAGTATCCGGGACAGGTCAACATGAACACTGAAGCTTTCTTT.

The chain employs TRBV7-9 and TRBJ2-1, with TRBD1 identical over 9 bases. The length of the CDR3 is 15 residues. Germline assignment: CDR1 SEHNR and CDR2 FQNEAQ (reference sequence). V lost 5 bases and J lost 1; bases outside the gene matches: 3. In DNA form, the CDR3 reads TGTGCCAGCAGCCCGGGACAGGGATCCTACAATGAGCAGTTCTTC. Its translation is CASSPGQGSYNEQFF.

This rearrangement joins TRBV5-4 to TRBJ2-5; D call uncertain. The CDR3 is made up of 16 amino acids. From germline, CDR1 is SGHNT and CDR2 YYREEE (reference sequence). Trimming left V 2 bases short and J 4 bases short, with 18 bases between. The CDR3 is CASSFGGRGLGETQYF. CDR3 nucleotide sequence: TGTGCCAGCAGCTTTGGTGGTCGAGGCCTCGGAGAGACCCAGTACTTC.

The chain uses TRBV5-1 and TRBJ2-6; tentative D call: TRBD1 (6 bases). The CDR3 has 17 residues. Trimming took 3 bases from V and 0 from J, leaving 13 bases between them. Looked up from germline, CDR1 is SGHRS and CDR2 is YFSETQ. The chain's CDR3 is CASSSRTASSGANVLTF. For the CDR3, the DNA is TGCGCCAGCAGCTCCCGGACAGCCAGCTCTGGGGCCAACGTCCTGACTTTC.

The V call is TRBV3-1 (or the pseudogene TRBV3-2), the J call TRBJ2-3, with TRBD2 as a possible D gene (6 bases). Germline CDR1 reads LGHDT; CDR2 reads YNNKEL (reference sequence). V was trimmed by 8 bases and J by 0 bases, leaving 15 bases between them. CDR3 length: 15 residues. In nucleotides, the CDR3 is TGTGCCAGCGGACCTAGCGTAGCTAGCACAGATACGCAGTATTTT. Its protein product is CASGPSVASTDTQYF.

V gene TRBV2 combines with J gene TRBJ2-2; possible D gene TRBD2, 5 bases. Germline V gene sequence: CDR1 SNHLY, CDR2 FYNNEI. Trimming removed 4 bases at V and 3 bases at J, with 12 bases between. This CDR3 has 15 residues. The CDR3 DNA reads TGTGCCAGCAGTGTTTATGGAGGATACACCGGGGAGCTGTTTTTT. This gives the protein CASSVYGGYTGELFF.

The J gene is TRBJ2-3, the V gene TRBV3-1 (or the pseudogene TRBV3-2); D is unresolved. V lost 4 bases to trimming and J lost 6 bases, with 8 bases between them. Germline-derived CDR1 and CDR2 are LGHDT and YNNKEL (reference sequence). The CDR3 totals 12 residues. The DNA of the CDR3 is TGTGCCAGCAGCCTTCTACTGGATACGCAGTATTTT. Its translation: CASSLLLDTQYF.

CDR3 DNA: TGTGCCAGTAGACCGACAGGTGATAATTCACCCCTCCACTTT. The encoded protein is CASRPTGDNSPLHF. The J gene is TRBJ1-6, the V gene TRBV19; maybe TRBD1 (6 bases). V lost 6 bases to trimming and J lost 5 bases, with 11 bases between them. Germline values: CDR1 LNHDA, CDR2 SQIVND (reference sequence). This CDR3 is 14 amino acids long.

The table lists this clone with a count of one. V usage is TRBV6-5 and J usage is TRBJ2-5; D perhaps matches TRBD2 (7 bases). Between the trimmed V and J ends, which lost 2 bases and 6 bases, there was a span of 16 bases. The V gene's germline CDR1 is MNHEY and CDR2 SVGAGI. The CDR3 loop spans 15 amino acids. CDR3: CASSYGGARVKTQYF. CDR3 nucleotide sequence: TGTGCCAGCAGTTACGGGGGGGCCCGGGTTAAGACCCAGTACTTC.

The rearrangement links TRBV10-1 to TRBJ2-1; 8 nucleotides line up with TRBD2. The CDR3 is 16 amino acids. The V gene end was trimmed by 4 bases and the J gene end by 8 bases; junction bases not matched to a gene: 13. Germline V CDR1 and CDR2: WNHNN, SYGVQD (reference sequence). The CDR3 DNA reads TGCGCCAGCAGTGGGGCGCCCGGGAGGGCCTCGGATGAGCAGTTCTTC. Protein product: CASSGAPGRASDEQFF.

This clone was observed a handful of times. The chain is built from TRBV2 and TRBJ2-1, with 11 bases identical to TRBD2. The germline V gene encodes CDR1 SNHLY and CDR2 FYNNEI. J was trimmed by 1 base and V by 6 bases; bases with no gene match: 20. This CDR3 comprises 21 residues. The CDR3 spells CASRARDRYGLAGPSYNEQFF. In nucleotides, the CDR3 is TGTGCCAGCAGGGCCCGGGACAGATACGGACTAGCGGGCCCATCCTACAATGAGCAGTTCTTC.

The rearrangement uses TRBV21-1 and TRBJ1-1; the table's TRBD1 call for D was not verified on the DNA. TRBV21-1 is annotated as a pseudogene. CDR3 size: 17 residues. The CDR3 region is CASSKGLGTEENTEAFF. The CDR3 nucleotides read TGTGCCAGCAGCAAAGGGTTGGGGACAGAGGAGAACACTGAAGCTTTCTTT.

The chain employs TRBV2 and TRBJ2-7; 9 bases line up with TRBD2. CDR1 is SNHLY and CDR2 is FYNNEI in the germline V gene. This CDR3 is 14 amino acids long. Trimming removed 5 bases from V and 6 bases from J; junction bases left unmatched: 8. Here the CDR3 reads CASSPSGTSFEQYF. DNA of the CDR3: TGTGCCAGCAGTCCTTCCGGGACTAGCTTCGAGCAGTACTTC.